This TCR beta chain is from a study of memory CD4+ T cells and cytomegalovirus serostatus. Study-level points and caveats: Of about 150 reported CMV TCRbeta sequences, under 80 were found in memory CD4+ repertoires.

The sort gate was single viable CD3+CD4+CD8-CD45RO+ cells for memory CD4+ T cells. Donors' CMV status reflects serum IgG against pp150, pp28, p38, p52. Positive selection with CD4 microbeads enriched total CD4+ T cells. Concerning this clone itself: Its antigen is not known.

Germline V gene data show CDR1 as MRHNA and CDR2 as SNTAGT. Deletions cut 3 bases from V and 3 bases from J, with 12 bases between. CDR3 length: 15 residues. Libraries were prepared by immunoSEQ multiplex PCR; TCRdb keeps only in-frame clonotypes and omits some of them. Counted here are under 40,000 clones, roughly 78% occurring once; the ten biggest clones make up about 5.8%. The chain couples TRBV6-4 to TRBJ1-5, with D possibly TRBD1 on 6 matching bases. Sequences were obtained from memory CD4+ T cells from blood. The receptor comes from an adult in good health and CMV-seropositive. CDR3 nucleotide sequence: TGTGCCAGCAGTGAAGAGTCAGGGGTCAATCAGCCCCAGCATTTT. Translated: CASSEESGVNQPQHF.